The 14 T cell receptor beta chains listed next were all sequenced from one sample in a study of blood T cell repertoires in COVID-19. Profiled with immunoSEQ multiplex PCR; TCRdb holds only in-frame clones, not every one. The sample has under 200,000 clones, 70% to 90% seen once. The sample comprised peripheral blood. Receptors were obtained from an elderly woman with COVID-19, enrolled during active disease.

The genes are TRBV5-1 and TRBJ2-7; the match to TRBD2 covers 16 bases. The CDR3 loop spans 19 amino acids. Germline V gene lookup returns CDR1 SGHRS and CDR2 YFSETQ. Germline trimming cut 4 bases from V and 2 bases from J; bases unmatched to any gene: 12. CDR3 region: CASSLRGTSGRGATYEQYF. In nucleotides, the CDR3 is TGCGCCAGCAGCCTTCGAGGGACTAGCGGGAGGGGAGCCACCTACGAGCAGTACTTC.

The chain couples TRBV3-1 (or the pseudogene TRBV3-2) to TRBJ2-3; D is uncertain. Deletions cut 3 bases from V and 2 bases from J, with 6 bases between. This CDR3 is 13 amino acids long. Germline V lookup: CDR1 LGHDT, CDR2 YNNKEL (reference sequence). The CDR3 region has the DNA TGTGCCAGCAGCCAGCGGCCCACAGATACGCAGTATTTT. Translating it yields CASSQRPTDTQYF.

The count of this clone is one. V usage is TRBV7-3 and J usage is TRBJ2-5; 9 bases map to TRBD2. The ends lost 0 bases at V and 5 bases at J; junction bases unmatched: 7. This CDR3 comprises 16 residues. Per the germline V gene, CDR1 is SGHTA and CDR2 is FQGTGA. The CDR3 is CASSLTGSGGRETQYF. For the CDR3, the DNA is TGTGCCAGCAGCTTAACCGGGAGCGGGGGGAGGGAGACCCAGTACTTC.

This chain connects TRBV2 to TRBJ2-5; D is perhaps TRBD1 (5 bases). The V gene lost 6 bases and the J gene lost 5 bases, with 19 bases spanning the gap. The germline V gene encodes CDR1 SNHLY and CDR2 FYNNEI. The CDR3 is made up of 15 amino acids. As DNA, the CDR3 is TGTGCCAGCAGCCGCCTTCAGGGCTCCATTGAGACCCAGTACTTC. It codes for CASSRLQGSIETQYF. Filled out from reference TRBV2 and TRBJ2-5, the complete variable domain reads EPEVTQTPSHQVTQMGQEVILRCVPISNHLYFYWYRQILGQKVEFLVSFYNNEISEKSEIFDDQFSVERPDGSNFTLKIRSTKLEDSAMYFCASSRLQGSIETQYFGPGTRLLVL.

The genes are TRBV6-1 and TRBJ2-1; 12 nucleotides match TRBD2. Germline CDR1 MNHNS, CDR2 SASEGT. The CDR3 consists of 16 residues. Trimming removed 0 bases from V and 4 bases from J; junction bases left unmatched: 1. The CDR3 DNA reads TGTGCCAGCAGTGAAGCGCTAGCGGGAGGGTACAATGAGCAGTTCTTC. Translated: CASSEALAGGYNEQFF.

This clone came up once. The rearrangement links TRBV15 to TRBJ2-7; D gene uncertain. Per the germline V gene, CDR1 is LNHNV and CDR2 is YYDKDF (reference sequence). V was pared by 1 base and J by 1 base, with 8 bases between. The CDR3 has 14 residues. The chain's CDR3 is CATSRGGDSYEQYF. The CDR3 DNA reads TGTGCCACCAGCAGAGGTGGAGATTCCTACGAGCAGTACTTC.

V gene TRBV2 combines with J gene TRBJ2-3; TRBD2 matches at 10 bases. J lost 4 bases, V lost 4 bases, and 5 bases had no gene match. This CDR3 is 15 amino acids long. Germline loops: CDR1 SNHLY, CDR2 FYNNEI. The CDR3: CASSGTSGDSDTQYF. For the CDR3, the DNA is TGTGCCAGCAGTGGAACTAGCGGGGATTCAGATACGCAGTATTTT.

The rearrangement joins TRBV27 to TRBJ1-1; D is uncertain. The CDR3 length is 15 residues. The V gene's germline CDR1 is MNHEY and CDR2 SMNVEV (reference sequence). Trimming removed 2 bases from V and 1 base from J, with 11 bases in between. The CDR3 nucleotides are TGTGCCAGCAGTTTAAAAGGCGGGCGGAACACTGAAGCTTTCTTT. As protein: CASSLKGGRNTEAFF.

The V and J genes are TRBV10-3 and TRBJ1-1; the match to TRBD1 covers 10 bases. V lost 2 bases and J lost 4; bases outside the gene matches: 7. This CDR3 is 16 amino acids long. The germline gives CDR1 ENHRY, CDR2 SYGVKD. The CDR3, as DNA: TGTGCCATCAGTGAGAGTAGAGGGGACAGGGGCACTGAAGCTTTCTTT. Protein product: CAISESRGDRGTEAFF.

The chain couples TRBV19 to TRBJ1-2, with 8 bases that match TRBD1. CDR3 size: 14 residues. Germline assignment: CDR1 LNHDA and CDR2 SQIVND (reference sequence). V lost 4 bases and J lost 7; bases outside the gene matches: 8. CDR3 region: CASSTRGQEFGYTF. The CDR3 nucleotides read TGTGCCAGTAGTACCCGGGGACAGGAGTTTGGCTACACCTTC.

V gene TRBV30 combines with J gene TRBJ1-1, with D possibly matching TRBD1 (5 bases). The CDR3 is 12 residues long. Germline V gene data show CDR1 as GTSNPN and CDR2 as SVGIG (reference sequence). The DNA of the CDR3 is TGTGTTTTAAGCTCTCGGGGGACTGAAGCTTTCTTT. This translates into CVLSSRGTEAFF.

In DNA, the CDR3 is TGTGCCAGCAGCTTAGATGGGGGGAGCTACACCTTC. Translated, it gives CASSLDGGSYTF. The chain combines TRBV7-9 with TRBJ1-2, with D perhaps TRBD1 (5 bases). The V gene's germline CDR1 is SEHNR and CDR2 FQNEAQ (reference sequence). The V and J ends lost 1 base and 9 bases respectively, with 9 bases between them. CDR3 length: 12 amino acids.

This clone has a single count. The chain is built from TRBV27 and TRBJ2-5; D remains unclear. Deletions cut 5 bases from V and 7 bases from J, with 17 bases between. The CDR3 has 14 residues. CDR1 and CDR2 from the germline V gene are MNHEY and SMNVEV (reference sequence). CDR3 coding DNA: TGTGCCAGCAGTCCATCCCGCGTGTTTGGGACCCAGTACTTC. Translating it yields CASSPSRVFGTQYF.

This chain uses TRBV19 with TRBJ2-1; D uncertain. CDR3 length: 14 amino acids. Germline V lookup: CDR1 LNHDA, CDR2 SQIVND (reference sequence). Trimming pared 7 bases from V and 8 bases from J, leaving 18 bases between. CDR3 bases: TGTGCCAGTACGGAGACCTACACCCGCGATGAGCAGTTCTTC. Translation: CASTETYTRDEQFF.